These 10 T cell receptor beta chains were all obtained from the same sample, sequenced in a study of a mutant IDH1 vaccine in newly diagnosed glioma. No antigen is known for these receptors. Using immunoSEQ multiplex PCR, the repertoire was profiled, and TCRdb retains in-frame clones only, with some absent. The table records 32,000 or so clones, roughly 83% of them present only once. Specified time point: week 5, during vaccination. Doses comprised 300 ug of mutant IDH1 20-mer peptide each, plus topical imiquimod. Specimen: PBMCs, collected from a glioma patient whose treatment included an IDH1 peptide vaccine. Receptors were obtained from a man aged 25 to 45 with glioma.

V usage is TRBV19 and J usage is TRBJ2-7, with D perhaps matching TRBD1 (6 bases). CDR1 and CDR2 from the germline V gene are LNHDA and SQIVND (reference sequence). The CDR3 sequence is 13 residues long. V was trimmed by 0 bases and J by 7 bases, leaving 10 bases between them. Here the CDR3 reads CASSIEAGAEQYF. The DNA for the CDR3 is TGTGCCAGTAGTATAGAGGCAGGGGCGGAGCAGTACTTC.

The rearrangement links TRBV19 to TRBJ2-7; 7 nucleotides line up with TRBD1. J gave up 0 bases and V 5 bases, and 7 bases lay outside the gene matches. The CDR3 has 15 amino acids. CDR1 and CDR2 (germline): LNHDA, SQIVND (reference sequence). This CDR3 reads CASSDGQDSSYEQYF. The CDR3 region has the DNA TGTGCCAGTAGTGATGGACAGGACAGCTCCTACGAGCAGTACTTC.

V and J are TRBV30 and TRBJ2-1, with no clear D. Trimming cost V 2 bases and J 1 base, with 9 bases left between them. Germline loops: CDR1 GTSNPN, CDR2 SVGIG (reference sequence). The CDR3 spans 14 residues. CDR3 in DNA: TGTGCCTGGAGTAGTGGAGCTTCCTACAATGAGCAGTTCTTC. Translated: CAWSSGASYNEQFF.

This clone was counted between two and nine times. The rearrangement joins TRBV7-8 to TRBJ2-7, with 7 bases identical to TRBD1. The CDR3 extends over 15 amino acids. With 6 bases clipped from V and 0 bases from J, the junction kept 8 bases outside the gene matches. Germline CDR1 SGHVS, CDR2 FQNEAQ. CDR3 sequence (DNA): TGTGCCAGCAGTCAAGGGGGCCCTAGCTCCTACGAGCAGTACTTC. This encodes CASSQGGPSSYEQYF.

This clone turned up a few times. CDR3 sequence: CASSLVGLGAEAFF. In DNA form, the CDR3 reads TGTGCCAGCAGCTTGGTGGGGTTGGGGGCTGAAGCTTTCTTT. The rearrangement uses TRBV5-4 and TRBJ1-1; a weak D match, TRBD1 (5 bases). V shed 0 bases and J shed 6 bases, with 12 bases lying between them. Per germline, CDR1 SGHNT and CDR2 YYREEE (reference sequence). This CDR3 contains 14 residues. The full variable domain, its missing parts supplied by reference TRBV5-4 and TRBJ1-1, is ETGVTQSPTHLIKTRGQQVTLRCSSQSGHNTVSWYQQALGQGPQFIFQYYREEENGRGNFPPRFSGLQFPNYSSELNVNALELDDSALYLCASSLVGLGAEAFFGQGTRLTVV.

V is TRBV4-3 and J is TRBJ2-1; a possible D gene is TRBD2 (5 bases). Between the trimmed V and J ends, which lost 8 bases and 5 bases, there was a span of 16 bases. Germline values: CDR1 LGHNA, CDR2 YSLEER. The CDR3 covers 14 residues. CDR3 nucleotide sequence: TGCGCCAGCGGTTACTCCGGGGAAAACAATGAGCAGTTCTTC. The encoded protein is CASGYSGENNEQFF.

The chain couples TRBV6-4 to TRBJ1-5, with TRBD1 identical over 7 bases. CDR3 length: 17 residues. Germline V gene data show CDR1 as MRHNA and CDR2 as SNTAGT. With 4 bases clipped from V and 6 bases from J, the junction kept 15 bases outside the gene matches. CDR3: CASSAYFDRAGGQPQHF. Written as DNA, the CDR3 is TGTGCCAGCAGTGCCTACTTCGACAGGGCAGGAGGTCAGCCCCAGCATTTT.

V is TRBV7-2 and J is TRBJ2-1; 11 nucleotides match TRBD1. CDR3 size: 16 residues. Trimming cost V 1 base and J 6 bases; bases outside gene matches: 5. Per the germline V gene, CDR1 is SGHTA and CDR2 is FQGNSA. DNA of the CDR3: TGTGCCAGCAGCTTAGTGAGGACAGGGGGCGGCAATGAGCAGTTCTTC. Translated, it gives CASSLVRTGGGNEQFF.

The V gene is TRBV30, the J gene TRBJ2-7, with TRBD1 as a possible D gene (5 bases). This CDR3 region has 14 residues. Trimming removed 0 bases from V and 0 bases from J, with 9 bases in between. The germline V gene has CDR1 GTSNPN and CDR2 SVGIG (reference sequence). This chain's CDR3 is CAWSVDSYSYEQYF. DNA for the CDR3: TGTGCCTGGAGTGTAGACAGCTACTCCTACGAGCAGTACTTC.

The V gene is TRBV6-1, the J gene TRBJ2-7, with 9 bases that match TRBD1. The CDR3 sequence is 14 residues long. V shed 10 bases, J shed 3 bases, and the junction held 10 bases outside the gene matches. Germline-derived CDR1 and CDR2 are MNHNS and SASEGT. As DNA, the CDR3 is TGTGCCACCAAGGACAGGGGATATTACTACGAGCAGTACTTC. Its protein is CATKDRGYYYEQYF.